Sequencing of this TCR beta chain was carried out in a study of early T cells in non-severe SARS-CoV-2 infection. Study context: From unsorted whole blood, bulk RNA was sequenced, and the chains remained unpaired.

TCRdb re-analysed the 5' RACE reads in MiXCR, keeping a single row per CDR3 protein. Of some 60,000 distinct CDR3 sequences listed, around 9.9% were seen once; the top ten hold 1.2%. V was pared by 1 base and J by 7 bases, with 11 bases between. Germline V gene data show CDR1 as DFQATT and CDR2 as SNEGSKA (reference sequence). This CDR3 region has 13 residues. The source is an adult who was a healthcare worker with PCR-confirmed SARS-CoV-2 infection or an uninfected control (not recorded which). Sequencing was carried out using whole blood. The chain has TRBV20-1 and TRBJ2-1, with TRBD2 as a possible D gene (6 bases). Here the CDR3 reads CSARVAGRNEQFF. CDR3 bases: TGCAGTGCTAGAGTCGCAGGGAGGAATGAGCAGTTCTTC.